This TCR beta chain was obtained from a study of cytomegalovirus exposure and HLA in healthy donors. It was with 60 Vbeta and 13 Jbeta primers that the PCR ran. The assay was immunoSEQ multiplex PCR, and TCRdb's table has in-frame clones only and misses some. The profile covers 150,000 to 200,000 clones, with around 80% appearing a single time and about 0.76% taken by the ten largest. Specimen: PBMCs. The source of this sequence is a young woman in good health and CMV-seronegative.

The CDR3 region is CASSRGPSGSTGELFF. The DNA for the CDR3 is TGCGCCAGCAGCCGGGGACCCAGCGGGAGTACCGGGGAGCTGTTTTTT. The chain combines TRBV4-1 with TRBJ2-2; 8 bases agree with TRBD2. CDR3 size: 16 residues. The germline CDR1 and CDR2 sequences are MGHRA and YSYEKL. V dropped 4 bases and J dropped 5; count of bases not matched to a gene: 9.